This is a list of T cell receptor beta chains from one sample in a study of T cells in Graves' hyperthyroidism and ophthalmopathy. TCRdb recomputed calls from the multiplex PCR reads with MiXCR, one row per CDR3 protein. The repertoire holds roughly 250,000 distinct CDR3 sequences, with 14% to 15% as singletons. Sequences were obtained from blood. These receptors originate from a woman in her 40s with Graves' hyperthyroidism that later progressed to Graves' ophthalmopathy. CDR3s include the opening cysteine and the closing phenylalanine or tryptophan. The order of the fields is V gene, J gene, CDR3 protein.

>TRBV19|TRBJ1-1
CASTGATNTEAFF
>TRBV20-1|TRBJ1-1
CSARRVGNTEAFF
>TRBV9|TRBJ1-3
CASSPGGSPGNTIYF
>TRBV27|TRBJ2-1
CASSPGPGLAGGLYNEQFF
>TRBV20-1|TRBJ2-1
CSAPITGTTYNEQFF
>TRBV28|TRBJ1-3
CASSLIGGRDTIYF
>TRBV29-1|TRBJ2-7
CSVERWRGTGDYEQYF
>TRBV12-3/TRBV12-4|TRBJ2-7
CASSTRTALYEQYF
>TRBV7-9|TRBJ2-2
CASSSSGSHTGELFF
>TRBV2|TRBJ2-6
CASSEFGGTRSSGANVLTF
>TRBV9|TRBJ2-1
CASSVEGLGGSDEQFF
>TRBV11-2|TRBJ2-7
CASSLFEGPYEQYF
>TRBV27|TRBJ1-4
CASSLLGPDEKLFF
>TRBV29-1|TRBJ2-5
CSGRTDQETQYF
>TRBV28|TRBJ2-5
CASMMTGQETQYF
>TRBV30|TRBJ2-5
CAWREGTSETQYF
>TRBV13|TRBJ1-5
CASSFKGQPQHF
>TRBV4-1|TRBJ1-5
CASSQVGLKSNQPQHF
>TRBV4-1|TRBJ2-5
CASSQGTETQYF
>TRBV2|TRBJ1-3
CASSETTGVAGNTIYF
>TRBV12-3/TRBV12-4|TRBJ1-1
CASSLAGSGNTEAFF
>TRBV2|TRBJ1-1
CASRAQSNTEAFF
>TRBV6-2/TRBV6-3|TRBJ2-1
CASSSHGRRNNEQFF
>TRBV27|TRBJ1-2
CASSLKGGLYGYTF
>TRBV20-1|TRBJ1-1
CSARRQALNAEAFF
>TRBV4-1|TRBJ2-5
CASSHLGLLQETQYF
>TRBV7-2|TRBJ1-2
CASSLSSPLYGYTF
>TRBV28|TRBJ2-7
CASSQTTGDEQYF
>TRBV11-2|TRBJ2-1
CASSLDFSGGGVYEQFF
>TRBV20-1|TRBJ1-6
CSAGTKSSGLPLHF
>TRBV6-5|TRBJ1-1
CASSYAWGPGTEAYF